Listed here are 14 T cell receptor beta chains from one sample, sequenced in a study of identical twins. TCRdb ran MiXCR on the 5' RACE reads and lists one entry per CDR3 protein. The data hold some 300,000 distinct CDR3 sequences, with about 12% observed a single time. These data also featured in a second study, about yellow fever vaccine responses in identical twins.

Sequences were obtained from CD8+ T cells sorted from blood. These receptor sequences come from a woman aged 18-29 years in good health.

In its sample, this clonotype was seen many times. The CDR3 sequence: CASSQDPPGQFIGETQYF. The CDR3 DNA reads TGTGCCAGCAGCCAAGATCCCCCTGGACAGTTTATCGGAGAGACCCAGTACTTC. The genes are TRBV3-1 and TRBJ2-5; D may be TRBD1 (6 bases). The ends were cut back, 0 bases at V and 4 bases at J, with 21 bases in the middle. Germline V gene sequence: CDR1 LGHDT, CDR2 YNNKEL (reference sequence). The CDR3 loop spans 18 amino acids.

The CDR3 here is CASSQGQGIGETQYF. CDR3 bases: TGTGCCAGCAGCCAGGGACAGGGTATCGGGGAGACCCAGTACTTC. V and J are TRBV5-5 and TRBJ2-5; 9 positions match TRBD1. The CDR3 totals 15 residues. Trimming took 4 bases from V and 5 from J; bases not matched to a gene: 9. CDR1 and CDR2 from the germline V gene are SGHKS and YYEKEE (reference sequence).

This clonotype was counted at least ten times. The chain recombines TRBV12-3 or TRBV12-4 with TRBJ2-1; D gene unclear. The CDR3 runs to 14 residues. Trimming stripped 3 bases from V and 3 bases from J, with 9 bases between. This CDR3 reads CASSLAPSYNEQFF. DNA for the CDR3: TGTGCCAGCAGTTTGGCGCCAAGCTACAATGAGCAGTTCTTC.

The chain links TRBV9 to TRBJ1-2; a possible D gene is TRBD1 (6 bases). This CDR3 is built from 14 residues. Trimming removed 5 bases from V and 3 bases from J, with 14 bases in between. Germline CDR1 is SGDLS and CDR2 is YYNGEE. CDR3 sequence (DNA): TGTGCCAGCAGAAGGGACAACGAGGACTATGGCTACACCTTC. Protein product: CASRRDNEDYGYTF.

The chain joins TRBV7-6 to TRBJ2-3, with TRBD2 matching over 9 bases. Unmatched junction bases numbered 9, after V lost 4 bases and J lost 4 bases. The CDR3 extends over 16 amino acids. Germline loops: CDR1 SGHVS, CDR2 FNYEAQ. This CDR3 is CASSYQREVVADTQYF. The CDR3 DNA sequence: TGTGCCAGCAGCTACCAGCGGGAGGTAGTGGCAGATACGCAGTATTTT.

At least ten counts were recorded for this clonotype. For the CDR3, the DNA is TGCGCCAGCAGCCAAGTTTGGGAGCTCGGTGGGAACACTGAAGCTTTCTTT. Translation gives CASSQVWELGGNTEAFF. V is TRBV4-1 and J is TRBJ1-1; D is unresolved. This CDR3 has 17 amino acids. V lost 1 base and J lost 1, with 16 bases in between. From germline, CDR1 is MGHRA and CDR2 YSYEKL.

The chain joins TRBV10-3 to TRBJ2-2; TRBD2 matches at 12 bases. The CDR3 sequence is 18 residues long. V lost 0 bases, J lost 0 bases, and 2 bases stayed unmatched. In germline, CDR1 is ENHRY, CDR2 SYGVKD. CDR3 nucleotides: TGTGCCATCAGTGAGTCGCTAGCGGGGGGGCCGAACACCGGGGAGCTGTTTTTT. As protein: CAISESLAGGPNTGELFF.

Only a few counts were recorded for this clonotype. The V and J genes are TRBV20-1 and TRBJ2-7; D unclear. The CDR3 loop spans 14 amino acids. V was trimmed by 6 bases and J by 0 bases, leaving 15 bases between them. Per germline, CDR1 DFQATT and CDR2 SNEGSKA (reference sequence). The CDR3 bases are TGCAGTGCCTATCGGGTAGAGAGCTCCTACGAGCAGTACTTC. Protein: CSAYRVESSYEQYF.

This clonotype was seen many times. The rearrangement joins TRBV6-1 to TRBJ2-3; 12 bases are shared with TRBD1. Germline CDR1 reads MNHNS; CDR2 reads SASEGT. Trimming cost V 6 bases and J 4 bases; bases outside gene matches: 5. The CDR3 is 15 residues long. CDR3 in amino acids: CASSGTGGGSDTQYF. Written as DNA, the CDR3 is TGTGCCAGCAGCGGGACAGGGGGCGGCTCAGATACGCAGTATTTT.

This clonotype has more than one count but fewer than ten. DNA of the CDR3: TGCAGCGTTGATAGGGCTAGCGGGAGGGCCGACAATGAGCAGTTCTTC. This encodes CSVDRASGRADNEQFF. The V and J genes are TRBV29-1 and TRBJ2-1, with TRBD2 matching over 12 bases. CDR1 is SQVTM, CDR2 ANQGSEA, per germline. V lost 3 bases to trimming and J lost 5 bases; unmatched junction nucleotides: 8. The CDR3 has 16 amino acids.

This chain connects TRBV24-1 to TRBJ1-2; TRBD1 is a possible D gene (6 bases). V was trimmed by 0 bases and J by 8 bases, leaving 12 bases between them. This CDR3 is built from 14 residues. From germline, CDR1 is KGHDR and CDR2 SFDVKD. CDR3 amino acids: CATSDLGGPGGYTF. The CDR3 coding sequence is TGTGCCACCAGTGATTTGGGGGGGCCGGGAGGCTACACCTTC.

A few counts support this clonotype. The chain links TRBV7-8 to TRBJ2-7, with D possibly matching TRBD1 (5 bases). This CDR3 is 14 amino acids long. In germline, CDR1 is SGHVS, CDR2 FQNEAQ. V was shortened by 1 base and J by 2 bases, with 9 bases between the two germline ends. CDR3 nucleotides: TGTGCCAGCAGCTTAGGAGGACATACCTACGAGCAGTACTTC. Amino acid sequence: CASSLGGHTYEQYF.

The rearrangement links TRBV5-6 to TRBJ2-7, with D uncertain. CDR1 and CDR2 (germline): SGHDT, YYEEEE. V shed 2 bases and J shed 1 base, with 4 bases lying between them. The CDR3 runs to 12 residues. CDR3 in DNA: TGTGCCAGCAGCTTTGGGTCCTACGAGCAGTACGTC. It yields the protein CASSFGSYEQYV.

The chain joins TRBV2 to TRBJ2-1; 7 bases agree with TRBD1. Trimming took 9 bases from V and 0 from J; bases not matched to a gene: 2. Germline-derived CDR1 and CDR2 are SNHLY and FYNNEI. CDR3 length equals 13 residues. CDR3 in amino acids: CARGQSSYNEQFF. CDR3 DNA: TGTGCCAGGGGACAGAGCTCCTACAATGAGCAGTTCTTC.